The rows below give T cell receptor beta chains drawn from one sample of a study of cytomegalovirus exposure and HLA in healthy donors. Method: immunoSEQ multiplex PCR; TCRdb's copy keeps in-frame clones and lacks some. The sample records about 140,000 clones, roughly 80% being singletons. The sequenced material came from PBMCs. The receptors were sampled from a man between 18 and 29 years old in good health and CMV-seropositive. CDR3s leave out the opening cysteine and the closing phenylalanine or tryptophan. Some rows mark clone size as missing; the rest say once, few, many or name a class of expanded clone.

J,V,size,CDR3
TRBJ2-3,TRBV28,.,ASSIGSGARTDTQY
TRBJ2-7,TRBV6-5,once,ASSPGGIVHEQY
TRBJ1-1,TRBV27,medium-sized,ASSSGGLVDTEAF
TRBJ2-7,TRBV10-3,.,AISETGAHEQY
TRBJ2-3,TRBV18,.,ASSPPVLADTQY
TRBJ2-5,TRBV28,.,ASSLYGGSRQGEETQY
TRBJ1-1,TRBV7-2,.,ASSLTRRGAF
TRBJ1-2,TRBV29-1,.,SVDSGGRNYGYT
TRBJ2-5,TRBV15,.,ATSRDSQETQY
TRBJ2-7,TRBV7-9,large,ASSGEQGMSYEQY
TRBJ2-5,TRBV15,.,AIRRGAEETQY